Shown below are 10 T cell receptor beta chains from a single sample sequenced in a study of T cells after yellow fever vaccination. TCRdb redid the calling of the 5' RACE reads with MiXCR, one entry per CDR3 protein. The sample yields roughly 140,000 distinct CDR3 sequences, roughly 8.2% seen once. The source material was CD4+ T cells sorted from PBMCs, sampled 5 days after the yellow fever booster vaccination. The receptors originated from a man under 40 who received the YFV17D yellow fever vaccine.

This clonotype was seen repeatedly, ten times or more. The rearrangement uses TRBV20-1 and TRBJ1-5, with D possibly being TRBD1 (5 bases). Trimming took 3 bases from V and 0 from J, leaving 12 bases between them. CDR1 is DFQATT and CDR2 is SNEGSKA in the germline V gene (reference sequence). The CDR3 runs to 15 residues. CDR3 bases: TGCAGTGCTAGGAGCGGTGGGGCTAGCAATCAGCCCCAGCATTTT. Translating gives CSARSGGASNQPQHF.

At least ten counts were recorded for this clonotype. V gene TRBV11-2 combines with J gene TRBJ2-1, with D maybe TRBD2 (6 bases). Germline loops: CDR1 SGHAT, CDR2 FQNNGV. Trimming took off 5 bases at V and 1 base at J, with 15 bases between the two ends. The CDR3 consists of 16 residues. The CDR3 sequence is CASSNLGGASYNEQFF. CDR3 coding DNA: TGTGCCAGCAGCAACCTGGGCGGGGCGTCCTACAATGAGCAGTTCTTC.

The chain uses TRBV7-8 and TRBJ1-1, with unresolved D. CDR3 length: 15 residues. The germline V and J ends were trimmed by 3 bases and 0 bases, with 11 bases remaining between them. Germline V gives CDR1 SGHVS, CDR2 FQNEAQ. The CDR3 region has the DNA TGTGCCAGCAGCTTTTTTCGGGGAATGAACACTGAAGCTTTCTTT. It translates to CASSFFRGMNTEAFF.

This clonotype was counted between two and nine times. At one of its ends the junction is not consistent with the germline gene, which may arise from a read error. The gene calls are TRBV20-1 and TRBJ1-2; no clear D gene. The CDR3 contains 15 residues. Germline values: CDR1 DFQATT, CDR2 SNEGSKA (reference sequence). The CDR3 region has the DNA TGCTGTGCTAGAGATGCCCGGAAAGCTAACTATGGCTACACCTTC. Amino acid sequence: CCARDARKANYGYTF.

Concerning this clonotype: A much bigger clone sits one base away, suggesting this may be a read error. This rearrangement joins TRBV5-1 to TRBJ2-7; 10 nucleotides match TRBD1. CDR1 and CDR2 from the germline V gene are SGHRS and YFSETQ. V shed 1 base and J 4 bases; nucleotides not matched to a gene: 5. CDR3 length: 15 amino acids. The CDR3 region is CASSLLGTGDYEQYF. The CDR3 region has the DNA TGCGCCAGCAGCTTGTTGGGGACAGGGGATTACGAGCAGTACTTC.

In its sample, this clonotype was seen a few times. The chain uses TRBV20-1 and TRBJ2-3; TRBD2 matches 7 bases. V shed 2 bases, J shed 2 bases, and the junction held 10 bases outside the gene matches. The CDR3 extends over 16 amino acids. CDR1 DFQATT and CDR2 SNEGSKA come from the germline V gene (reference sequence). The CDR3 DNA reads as TGCAGTGCTAGAAACCCCCCAGCGGGGAACACAGATACGCAGTATTTT. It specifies CSARNPPAGNTDTQYF.

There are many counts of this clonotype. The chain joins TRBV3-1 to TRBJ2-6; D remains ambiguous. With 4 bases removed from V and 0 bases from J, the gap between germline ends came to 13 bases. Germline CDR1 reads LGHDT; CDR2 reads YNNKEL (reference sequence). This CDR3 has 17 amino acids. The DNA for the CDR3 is TGTGCCAGCAGCCCCCCGGTCGGAAACTCTGGGGCCAACGTCCTGACTTTC. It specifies CASSPPVGNSGANVLTF.

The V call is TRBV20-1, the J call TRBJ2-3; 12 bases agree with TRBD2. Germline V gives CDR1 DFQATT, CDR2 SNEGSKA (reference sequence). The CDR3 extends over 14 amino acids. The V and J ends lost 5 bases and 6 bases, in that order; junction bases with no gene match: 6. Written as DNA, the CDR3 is TGCAGTGCTCTAGCGGGAGGGGGCGCGGATACGCAGTATTTT. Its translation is CSALAGGGADTQYF.

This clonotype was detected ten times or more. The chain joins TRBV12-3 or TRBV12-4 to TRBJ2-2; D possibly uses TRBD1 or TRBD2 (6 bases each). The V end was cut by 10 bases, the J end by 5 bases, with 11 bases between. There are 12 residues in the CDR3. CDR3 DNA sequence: TGTGCCACCGGGGGCTGGACCGGGGAGCTGTTTTTT. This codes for CATGGWTGELFF.

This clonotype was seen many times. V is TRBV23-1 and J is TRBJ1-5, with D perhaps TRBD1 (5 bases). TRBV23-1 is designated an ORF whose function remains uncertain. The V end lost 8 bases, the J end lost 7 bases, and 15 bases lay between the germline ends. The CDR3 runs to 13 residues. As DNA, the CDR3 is TGCGCCAGCTACCAAGGGGCAAAACAGCCCCAGCATTTT. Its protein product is CASYQGAKQPQHF.